This T cell receptor (beta chain) was sequenced in a study of post-analysis software for immune sequencing data. The wider study: Courses of disease covered relapsing-remitting, secondary progressive and progressive-relapsing multiple sclerosis. The study, taken as a whole, reports: Samples prepared in the same batch strongly co-clustered by F measure. In patients, roughly five TRBV segments were more frequent than in controls, with TRBV5-6, TRBV5-1 and TRBV20-1 among them. Versus controls, multiple sclerosis patients showed significantly lower diversity (normalized Chao1).

Libraries were made from TCR beta cDNA, and they carried unique molecular identifiers. Roughly 500,000 cDNA molecules were obtained per 1 to 10 million input T cells. TCRdb used MiXCR to reprocess the PCR reads, holding one entry per CDR3 protein. The sample consists of roughly 730,000 distinct CDR3 sequences, about 32% of them appearing once. Comment on this clonotype: The antigen is unknown.

The germline V gene encodes CDR1 SNHLY and CDR2 FYNNEI. V was cut by 1 base and J by 3 bases, with 7 bases left in between. The CDR3 is 14 residues long. The genes are TRBV2 and TRBJ2-1; D is undetermined. The sample comprised blood. The clonotype comes from a girl under 18 with multiple sclerosis. In nucleotides, the CDR3 is TGTGCCAGCAGTGAAGGGGGTGACTACAATGAGCAGTTCTTC. The encoded protein is CASSEGGDYNEQFF. The whole variable domain, filled in from reference TRBV2 and TRBJ2-1, reads EPEVTQTPSHQVTQMGQEVILRCVPISNHLYFYWYRQILGQKVEFLVSFYNNEISEKSEIFDDQFSVERPDGSNFTLKIRSTKLEDSAMYFCASSEGGDYNEQFFGPGTRLTVL.